Described below is a single T cell receptor (beta chain) sequence and its context. This clonotype was seen only once. The antigen this receptor binds is unknown. Within one base of it there is no much larger clone, and no base qualities were kept. A single read offers scant evidence. The data were obtained in a study of CD8 T cells in ankylosing spondylitis (TCRdb year 2017). Looking at the study overall: T cell receptor beta repertoires were profiled in healthy donors and ankylosing spondylitis patients so that disease-linked TCR variants could be found. The whole study cohort included 85 to 120 healthy donors and 20 to 30 ankylosing spondylitis patients. Samples of peripheral blood were taken, and for ankylosing spondylitis patients, synovial fluid was collected as well. What the work shows at the level of the full study, not this receptor alone: Some motif variants were previously reported in synovial fluid and blood of reactive arthritis patients, suggesting common disease-initiation mechanisms. Significant enrichment of the disease-linked clones was reported in matched synovial fluid samples from ankylosing spondylitis patients. A CD8+ phenotype was shown by the disease-linked clones, which were found at relatively low frequencies in peripheral blood. A TCR beta motif of 7 or 8 highly homologous amino acid variants appeared characteristic of blood from ankylosing spondylitis patients.

The reads were generated on an Illumina HiSeq 2500. TCR beta libraries were prepared by quantitative 5'-RACE with molecular barcodes. In the original analysis: To identify disease-linked TCR variants, a new computational method was used, one built on a probabilistic model of VDJ rearrangement. Using fastp trimming at Q25 and MiXCR clonotype assembly, TCRdb reanalyzed the public sequencing data and kept in-frame beta chains. Identical CDR3 proteins give one entry, which carries the most common genes and DNA. The V and J calls and clone size are TCRdb's, not the authors'. The table for this sample lists 200,000 to 300,000 distinct CDR3 sequences; approximately 24% of them were counted only once. The ten largest clonotypes hold about 0.6% of the sample. The CDR3 starts with the cysteine, ends with the phenylalanine, and has 17 residues. Only CDR3 DNA is held: 51 bases, read in frame from base 1. CDR1 and CDR2, per the germline V gene, are ENHRY and SYGVKD. Here V drops 3 bases and J drops 5 bases, and the junction holds 10 bases not matched to any gene.

The V and J genes are TRBV10-3 and TRBJ2-2; 9 of the junction bases match TRBD1. The sequence was collected from a male donor with ankylosing spondylitis or in good health (not recorded which). Sequencing was performed on blood, either unsorted or a sorted T cell fraction (not recorded which). CDR3 protein: CAISETNRGQRTGELFF. The sequenced DNA is TGTGCCATCAGTGAAACGAACAGGGGGCAAAGAACCGGGGAGCTGTTTTTT.